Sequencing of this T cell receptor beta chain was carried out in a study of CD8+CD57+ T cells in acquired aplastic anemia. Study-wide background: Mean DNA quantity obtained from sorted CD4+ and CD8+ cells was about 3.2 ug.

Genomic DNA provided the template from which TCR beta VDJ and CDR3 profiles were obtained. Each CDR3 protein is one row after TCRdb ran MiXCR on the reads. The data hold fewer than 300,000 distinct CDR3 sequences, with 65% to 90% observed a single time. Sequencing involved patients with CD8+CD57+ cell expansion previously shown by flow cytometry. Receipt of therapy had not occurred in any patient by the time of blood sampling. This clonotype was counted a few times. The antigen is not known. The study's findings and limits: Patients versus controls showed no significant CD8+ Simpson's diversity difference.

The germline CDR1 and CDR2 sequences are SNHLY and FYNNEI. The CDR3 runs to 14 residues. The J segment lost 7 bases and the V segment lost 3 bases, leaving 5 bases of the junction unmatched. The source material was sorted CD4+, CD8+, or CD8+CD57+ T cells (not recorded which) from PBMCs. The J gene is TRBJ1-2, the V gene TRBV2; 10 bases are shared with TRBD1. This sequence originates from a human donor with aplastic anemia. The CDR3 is CASSEGTGVGGYTF. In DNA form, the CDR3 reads TGTGCCAGCAGTGAGGGGACAGGGGTGGGTGGCTACACCTTC.